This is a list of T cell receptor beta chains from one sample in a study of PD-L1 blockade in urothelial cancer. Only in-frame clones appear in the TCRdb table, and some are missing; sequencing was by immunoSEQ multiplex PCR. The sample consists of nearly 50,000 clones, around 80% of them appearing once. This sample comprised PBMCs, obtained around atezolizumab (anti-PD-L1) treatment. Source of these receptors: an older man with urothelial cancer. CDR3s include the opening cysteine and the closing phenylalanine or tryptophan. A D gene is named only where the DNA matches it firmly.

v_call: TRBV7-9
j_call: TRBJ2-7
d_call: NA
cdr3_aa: CASSPGTYEQYF
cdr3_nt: TGTGCCAGCAGCCCAGGGACCTACGAGCAGTACTTC

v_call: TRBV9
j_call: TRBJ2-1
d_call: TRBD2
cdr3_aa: CASSVREGRDNEQFF
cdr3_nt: TGTGCCAGCAGCGTGCGGGAGGGCCGAGACAATGAGCAGTTCTTC

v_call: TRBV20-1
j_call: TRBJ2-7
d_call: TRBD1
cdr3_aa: CSAAPGTGGLF
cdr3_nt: TGCAGTGCTGCCCCAGGGACAGGGGGTCTCTTC

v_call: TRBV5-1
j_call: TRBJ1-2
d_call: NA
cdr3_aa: CASSTGVGYGYTF
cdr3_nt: TGCGCCAGCAGCACCGGGGTCGGGTATGGCTACACCTTC

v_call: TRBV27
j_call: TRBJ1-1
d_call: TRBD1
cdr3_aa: CASRGQRSMNPEAFF
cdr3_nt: TGTGCCAGCAGGGGACAGCGGAGTATGAACCCTGAAGCTTTCTTT

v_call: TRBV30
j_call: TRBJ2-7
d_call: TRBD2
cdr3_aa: CAWSVVQGLVSSEQYF
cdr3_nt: TGTGCCTGGAGTGTAGTCCAGGGACTAGTGAGTTCCGAGCAGTACTTC

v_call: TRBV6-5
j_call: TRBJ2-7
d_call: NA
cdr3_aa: CASSRRAWDEQYF
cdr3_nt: TGTGCCAGCAGTAGGAGGGCCTGGGACGAGCAGTACTTC

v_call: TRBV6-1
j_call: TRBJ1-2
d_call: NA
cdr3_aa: CASRDSPYGYTF
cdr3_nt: TGTGCCAGCAGGGACTCCCCCTATGGCTACACCTTC

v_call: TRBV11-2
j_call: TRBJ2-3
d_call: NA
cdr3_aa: CASSLRAGFADTQYF
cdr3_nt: TGTGCCAGCAGCTTACGCGCAGGATTTGCAGATACGCAGTATTTT

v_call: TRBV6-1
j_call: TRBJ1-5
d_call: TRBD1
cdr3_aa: CASSDGLQGSNQPQHF
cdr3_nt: TGTGCCAGCAGTGATGGTCTACAGGGGTCAAATCAGCCCCAGCATTTT

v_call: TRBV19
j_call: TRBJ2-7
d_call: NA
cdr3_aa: CASSISRGRGEQYF
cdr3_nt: TGTGCCAGTAGTATATCCAGGGGAAGAGGCGAGCAGTACTTC